The 5 T cell receptor beta chains listed next were all sequenced from one sample in a study of CD8 T cells in Susac syndrome. RNA amounts of roughly 0.5 to 1 ug underwent reverse transcription with random hexamers. Each CDR3 protein gets one entry after TCRdb re-called the immunoSEQ multiplex PCR reads with MiXCR. The sample includes some 130,000 distinct CDR3 sequences, 85% to 95% of them seen just once. Sequences were obtained from CD8+ T cells from PBMCs. Receptors were obtained from a human donor with Susac syndrome.

A single count supports this clonotype. The chain recombines TRBV29-1 with TRBJ2-5; D is unclear. CDR3 length equals 14 residues. V was shortened by 3 bases and J by 0 bases, with 11 bases between the two germline ends. Germline lookup yields CDR1 SQVTM and CDR2 ANQGSEA. Written as DNA, the CDR3 is TGCAGCGTTGAGCCGGAGACGTACCAAGAGACCCAGTACTTC. As protein: CSVEPETYQETQYF.

The chain links TRBV27 to TRBJ2-7; D is unclear. CDR3 length: 11 residues. The V gene lost 4 bases and the J gene lost 6 bases, with 7 bases spanning the gap. CDR1 and CDR2 from the germline V gene are MNHEY and SMNVEV (reference sequence). CDR3 amino acids: CASSWASEQYF. CDR3 in DNA: TGTGCCAGCAGTTGGGCATCCGAGCAGTACTTC.

This rearrangement joins TRBV15 to TRBJ1-2; 7 bases agree with TRBD1. CDR3 size: 14 residues. J lost 5 bases, V lost 1 base, and 4 bases had no gene match. The germline gives CDR1 LNHNV, CDR2 YYDKDF (reference sequence). CDR3 bases: TGTGCCACCAGCAGAGGGGACAGCAATTATGGCTACACCTTC. Amino acids: CATSRGDSNYGYTF.

J is TRBJ2-3 and V is TRBV7-2; 11 bases map to TRBD2. Germline V CDR1 and CDR2: SGHTA, FQGNSA. This CDR3 is built from 15 residues. The J segment lost 3 bases and the V segment lost 5 bases, leaving 4 bases of the junction unmatched. The CDR3 protein is CASSDWTSGTDTQYF. CDR3 in DNA: TGTGCCAGCAGCGACTGGACTAGCGGGACAGATACGCAGTATTTT.

The chain is built from TRBV4-2 and TRBJ2-1; TRBD2 aligns across 11 bases. The CDR3 runs 16 residues. The germline CDR1 and CDR2 sequences are LGHNA and YNFKEQ. V lost 4 bases, J lost 2 bases, and 4 bases stayed unmatched. In nucleotides, the CDR3 is TGTGCCAGCAGCCCGCCGACTAGCGGGACCTACAATGAGCAGTTCTTC. It encodes CASSPPTSGTYNEQFF.